This T cell receptor beta chain stems from a study of molecular identifiers for immune sequencing clone quantification. Across the whole study: Across replicate runs, RNA obtained from approximately 20,000 or 100,000 naive CD8 cells was divided into five, with four undergoing sequencing. Study-wide points: Clones above 20 RNA copies contained over 97% of effector molecules but under 1% of naive ones. Identical barcode-sharing TCR molecules could lead to underestimated sizes for highly expanded clones.

The authors sorted naive CD8 T cells as CD8+CD4-CCR7+CD45RA+. The CDR3 covers 15 residues. V was clipped by 7 bases and J by 7 bases; unmatched bases: 12. Only one count was recorded for this clonotype. Its specificity is unknown. The final CDR3 position lacks the conserved phenylalanine or tryptophan, pointing to a likely read error. TCRdb recomputed calls from the PCR reads with MiXCR, one row per CDR3 protein. In the table there are approximately 630,000 distinct CDR3 sequences, 25% of which are singletons. The sequenced material came from naive CD8+ T cells from blood, with Jurkat cell RNA spiked in. Subset reported: FACS-sorted CD8+CD4-CCR7+CD45RA+ naive T cells. The source of this sequence is a human donor in good health. Some libraries in this study had Jurkat cell RNA spiked in. The chain employs TRBV12-3 or TRBV12-4 and TRBJ1-1; 10 nucleotides align to TRBD1. CDR3 protein: CASNHNPTGGHEAFL. In nucleotides, the CDR3 is TGTGCCAGCAACCACAACCCGACAGGGGGCCATGAAGCTTTCCTT.